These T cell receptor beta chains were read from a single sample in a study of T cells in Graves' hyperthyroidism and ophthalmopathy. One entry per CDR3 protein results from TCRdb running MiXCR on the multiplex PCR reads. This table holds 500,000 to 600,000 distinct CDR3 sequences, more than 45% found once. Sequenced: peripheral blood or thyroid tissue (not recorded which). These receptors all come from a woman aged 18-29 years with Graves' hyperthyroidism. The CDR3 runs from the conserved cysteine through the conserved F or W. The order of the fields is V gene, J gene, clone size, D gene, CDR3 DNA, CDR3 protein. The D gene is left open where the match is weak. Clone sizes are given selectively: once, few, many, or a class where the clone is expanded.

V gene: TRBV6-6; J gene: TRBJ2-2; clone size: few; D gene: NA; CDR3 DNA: TGTGCCAGCAGTTACAGCCAAATGGGGGGCACCGGGGAGCTGTTTTTT; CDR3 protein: CASSYSQMGGTGELFF
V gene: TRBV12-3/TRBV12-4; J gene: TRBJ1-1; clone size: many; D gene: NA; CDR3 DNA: TGTGCCAGCAGTTACCCCCCGGCAGGTCCTGAAGCTTTCTTT; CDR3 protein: CASSYPPAGPEAFF
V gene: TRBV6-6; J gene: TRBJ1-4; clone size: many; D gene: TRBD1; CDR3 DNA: TGTGCCAGCAAGAAGGACAGGGCTAATGAAAAACTGTTTTTT; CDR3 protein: CASKKDRANEKLFF
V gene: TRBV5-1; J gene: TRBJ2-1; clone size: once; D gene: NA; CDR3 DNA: TGCGCCAGCAGCACCCCTCGGGGACATAGGGCCTACAATGAGCAGTTCTTC; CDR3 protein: CASSTPRGHRAYNEQFF
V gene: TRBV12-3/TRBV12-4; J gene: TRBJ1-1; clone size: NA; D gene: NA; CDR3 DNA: TGTGCCAGCAGTTTATGGACAGCCGGGAACACTGAAGCTTTCTTT; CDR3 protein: CASSLWTAGNTEAFF
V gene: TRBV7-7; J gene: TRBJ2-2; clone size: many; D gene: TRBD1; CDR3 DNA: TGTGCCAGCAGCGCGGGACAGGGTTACACCGGGGAGCTGTTTTTT; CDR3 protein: CASSAGQGYTGELFF
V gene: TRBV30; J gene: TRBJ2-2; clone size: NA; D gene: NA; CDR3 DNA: TGTGCCTGGAGTGTACAAGGCAGGGACACCGGGGAGCTGTTTTTT; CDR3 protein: CAWSVQGRDTGELFF
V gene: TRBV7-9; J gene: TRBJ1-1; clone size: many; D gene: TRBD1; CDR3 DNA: TGTGCCAGCAGCTCTAGAGCGGGGACAGGACTCTGGTACACTGAAGCTTTCTTT; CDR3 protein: CASSSRAGTGLWYTEAFF
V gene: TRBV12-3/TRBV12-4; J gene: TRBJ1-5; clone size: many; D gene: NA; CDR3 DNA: TGTGCCAGCAGCATGGGATTGGGTCAGCCCCAGCATTTT; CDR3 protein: CASSMGLGQPQHF
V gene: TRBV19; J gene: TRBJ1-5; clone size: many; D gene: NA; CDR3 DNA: TGTGCCAGTTCGACTAAAGGGGGAGGGTTTCAGAATCAGCCCCAGCATTTT; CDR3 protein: CASSTKGGGFQNQPQHF
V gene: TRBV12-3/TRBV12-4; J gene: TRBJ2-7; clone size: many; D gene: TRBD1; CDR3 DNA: TGTGCCAGCACCGACAGGGGGCTGTACGAGCAGTACTTC; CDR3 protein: CASTDRGLYEQYF
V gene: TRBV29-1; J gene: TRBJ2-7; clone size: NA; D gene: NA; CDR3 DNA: TGCAGCGTTGAGCTCCCATGGTCGGCCGGGGAGCTGTACTTC; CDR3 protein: CSVELPWSAGELYF
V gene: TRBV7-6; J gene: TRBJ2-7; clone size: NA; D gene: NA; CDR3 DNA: TGTGCCAGCAGTTCCGGGCCCATGCCCTACGAGCAGTACTTC; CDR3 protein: CASSSGPMPYEQYF
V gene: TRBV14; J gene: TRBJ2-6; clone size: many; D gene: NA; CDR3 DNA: TGTGCCAGCAGCCAGACTGATCCGGTCTCTGGGGCCAACGTCCTGACTTTC; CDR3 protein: CASSQTDPVSGANVLTF
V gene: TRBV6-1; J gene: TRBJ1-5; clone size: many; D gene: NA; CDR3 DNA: TGTGCCAGCCGAACGGTACAGCCTCATAGCAATCAGCCCCAGCATTTT; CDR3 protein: CASRTVQPHSNQPQHF
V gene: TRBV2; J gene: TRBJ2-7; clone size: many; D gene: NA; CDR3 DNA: TGTGCCAGCAGTGTTCGACAGGTTTCCTACGAGCAGTACTTC; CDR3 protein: CASSVRQVSYEQYF
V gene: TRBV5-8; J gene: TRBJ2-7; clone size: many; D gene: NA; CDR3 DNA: TGTGCCAGCAGCCGGGACCTCTACGAGCAGTACTTC; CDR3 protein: CASSRDLYEQYF
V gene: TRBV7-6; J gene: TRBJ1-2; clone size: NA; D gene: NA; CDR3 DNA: TGTGCCAGCAGTCCTACCTCGTTGGGAGGAGAAGGCTACACCTTC; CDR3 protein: CASSPTSLGGEGYTF
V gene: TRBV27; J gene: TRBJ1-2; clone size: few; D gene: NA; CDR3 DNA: TGTGCCAGCAGTCCCTTAGAAGGGGCCTTCTATGGCTACACCTTC; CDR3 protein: CASSPLEGAFYGYTF
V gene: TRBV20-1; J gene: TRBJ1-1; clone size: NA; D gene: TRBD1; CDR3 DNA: TGCAGTGCTAGAGGGGGGACAGGGTTCGATGAAGCTTTCTTT; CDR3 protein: CSARGGTGFDEAFF
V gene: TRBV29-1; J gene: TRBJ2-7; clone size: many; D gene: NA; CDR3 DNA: TGCAGCGCAAAGGACAGCTCCTACGAGCAGTACTTC; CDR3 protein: CSAKDSSYEQYF
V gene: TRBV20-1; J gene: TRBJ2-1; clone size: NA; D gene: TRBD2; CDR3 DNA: TGCAGTGCTAGAGACCATACGCTAGCGGGATTATATGAGCAGTTCTTC; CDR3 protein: CSARDHTLAGLYEQFF
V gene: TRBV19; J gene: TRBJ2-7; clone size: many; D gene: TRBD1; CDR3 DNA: TGTGCCAGTAGTATAGCCCACGGACAGGGCTACGAGCAGTACTTC; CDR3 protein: CASSIAHGQGYEQYF
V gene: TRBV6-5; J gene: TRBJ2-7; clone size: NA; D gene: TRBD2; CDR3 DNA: TGTGCCAGCAGAGGTAGCGGGAGGAGCTCCTACGAGCAGTACTTC; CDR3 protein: CASRGSGRSSYEQYF
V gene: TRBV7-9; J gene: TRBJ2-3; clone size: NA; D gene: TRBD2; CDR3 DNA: TGTGCCAGCGGGACTAGCGGCAGCACAGATACGCAGTATTTT; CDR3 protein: CASGTSGSTDTQYF
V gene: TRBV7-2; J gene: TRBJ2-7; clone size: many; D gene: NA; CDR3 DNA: TGTGCCAGCAGGTTAAATAGTGGTAGACAGACCTACGAGCAGTACTTC; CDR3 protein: CASRLNSGRQTYEQYF
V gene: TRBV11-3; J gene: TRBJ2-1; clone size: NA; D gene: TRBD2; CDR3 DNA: TGTGCCAGCAGCTTGCGGGAGTCGGATGAGCAGTTCTTC; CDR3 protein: CASSLRESDEQFF
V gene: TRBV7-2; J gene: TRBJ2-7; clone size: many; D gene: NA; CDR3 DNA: TGTGCCAGCAGCTTAGAGGGGCTTTCCTACGAGCAGTACTTC; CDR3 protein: CASSLEGLSYEQYF
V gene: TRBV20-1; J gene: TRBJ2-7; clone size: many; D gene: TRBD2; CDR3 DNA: TGCAGTGCTAGAGACGGACTAGCGGGAGCCGAGCAGTACTTC; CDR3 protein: CSARDGLAGAEQYF
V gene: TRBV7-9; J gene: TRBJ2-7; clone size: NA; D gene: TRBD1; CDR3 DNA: TGTGCCAGCACCCTTAGGGGACAGAGCTCCTACGAGCAGTACTTC; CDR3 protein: CASTLRGQSSYEQYF
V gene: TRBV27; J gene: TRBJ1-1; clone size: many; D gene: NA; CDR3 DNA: TGTGCCAGCAGTTTATTGTCGTATTCGAAAGCTTTCTTT; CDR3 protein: CASSLLSYSKAFF
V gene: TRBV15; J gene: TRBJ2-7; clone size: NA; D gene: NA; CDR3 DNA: TGTGCCACCAGCAGAGGATTGGGACAAAACTACGAGCAGTACTTC; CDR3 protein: CATSRGLGQNYEQYF
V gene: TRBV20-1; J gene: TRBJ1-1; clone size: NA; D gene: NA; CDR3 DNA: TGCAGTGCCCTCCGGGAGGGGGCTTTCTTT; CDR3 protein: CSALREGAFF
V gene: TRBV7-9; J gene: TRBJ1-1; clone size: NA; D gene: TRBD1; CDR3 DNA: TGTGCCAGCAGCAGTTTAGGGACAGCGAACACTGAAGCTTTCTTT; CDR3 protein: CASSSLGTANTEAFF
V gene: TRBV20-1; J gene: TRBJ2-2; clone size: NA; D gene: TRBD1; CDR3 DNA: TGCAGTGCTAGGGACAGGGTCTACGGGGAGCTGTTTTTT; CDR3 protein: CSARDRVYGELFF
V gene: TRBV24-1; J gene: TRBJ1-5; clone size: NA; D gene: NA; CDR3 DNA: TGTGCCACCAGTTCCACAGATGGACACACCAATCAGCCCCAGCATTTT; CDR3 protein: CATSSTDGHTNQPQHF
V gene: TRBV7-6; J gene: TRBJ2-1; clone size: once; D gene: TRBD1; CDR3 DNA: TGTGCCAGCAGCTTAATTGGGCGGACAGGGGTCTACAATGAGCAGTTCTTC; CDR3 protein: CASSLIGRTGVYNEQFF
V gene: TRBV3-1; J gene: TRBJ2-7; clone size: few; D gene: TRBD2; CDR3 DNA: TGTGCCAGCAGCTGGACGGGAGGGCCCTCCTACGAGCAGTACTTC; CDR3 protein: CASSWTGGPSYEQYF
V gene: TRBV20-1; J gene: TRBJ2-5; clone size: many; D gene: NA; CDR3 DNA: TGCAGTGCTAGCAACGGGGGCGAAGAGACCCAGTACTTC; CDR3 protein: CSASNGGEETQYF
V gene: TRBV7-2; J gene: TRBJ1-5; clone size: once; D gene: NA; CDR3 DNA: TGTGCCAGCAGCCCCGGGGGGGAACGAGAGACCCAGCATTTT; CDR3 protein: CASSPGGERETQHF
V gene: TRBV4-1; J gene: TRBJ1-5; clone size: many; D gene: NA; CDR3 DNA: TGCGCCAGCAGCCAAGGCAGACAGGGCAATCAGCCCCAGCATTTT; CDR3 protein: CASSQGRQGNQPQHF
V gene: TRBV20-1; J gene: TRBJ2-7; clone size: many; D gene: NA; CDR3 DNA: TGCAGTGCTGAGGATAGGACGGGGAACTACGAGCAGTACTTC; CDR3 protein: CSAEDRTGNYEQYF
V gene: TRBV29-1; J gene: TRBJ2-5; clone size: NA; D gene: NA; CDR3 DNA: TGCAGCGTTGAAGTTGACAGCTGGTACCAAGAGACCCAGTACTTC; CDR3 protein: CSVEVDSWYQETQYF
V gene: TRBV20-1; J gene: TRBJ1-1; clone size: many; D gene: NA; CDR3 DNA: TGCAGTGCTAGAGCCGGGACCCGGGACACTGAAGCTTTCTTT; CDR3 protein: CSARAGTRDTEAFF
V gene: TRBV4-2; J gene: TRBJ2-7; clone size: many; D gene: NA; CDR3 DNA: TGTGCCAGCAGCCCGGCGGCCCAGGACGAGCAGTACTTC; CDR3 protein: CASSPAAQDEQYF
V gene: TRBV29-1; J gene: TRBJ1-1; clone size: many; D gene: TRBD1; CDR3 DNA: TGCAGCGTTCAACAGGGGGCGGATTTTACTGAAGCTTTCTTT; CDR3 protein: CSVQQGADFTEAFF
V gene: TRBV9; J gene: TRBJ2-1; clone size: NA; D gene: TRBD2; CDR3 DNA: TGTGCCAGCAGCGTACTAGCGGGAGGGCGAGGGCAGTTCTTC; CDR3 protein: CASSVLAGGRGQFF
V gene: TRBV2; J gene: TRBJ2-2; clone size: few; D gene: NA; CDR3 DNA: TGTGCCAGCAGTCCCAGAGACGGGCAGACCGGGGAGCTGTTTTTT; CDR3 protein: CASSPRDGQTGELFF
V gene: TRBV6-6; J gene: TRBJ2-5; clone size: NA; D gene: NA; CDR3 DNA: TGTGCCAGCAATAAGGAGGGGAATCAGCCCCAGTACTTC; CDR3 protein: CASNKEGNQPQYF
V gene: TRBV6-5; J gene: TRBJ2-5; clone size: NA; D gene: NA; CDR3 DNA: TGTGCCAGCAGTTACTCGAACTCTGGGGCGAAGAAAGAGACCCAGTACTTC; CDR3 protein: CASSYSNSGAKKETQYF
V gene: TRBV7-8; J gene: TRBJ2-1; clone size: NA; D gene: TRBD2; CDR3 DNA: TGTGCCAGCAGCTCCCATGTGGCGGGAGGGTACAATGAGCAGTTCTTC; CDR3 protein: CASSSHVAGGYNEQFF
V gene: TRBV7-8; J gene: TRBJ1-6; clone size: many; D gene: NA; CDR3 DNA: TGTGCCAGCAGCCCGCCCTTCCAGGGAAGCTCCTATAATTCACCCCTCCACTTT; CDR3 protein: CASSPPFQGSSYNSPLHF
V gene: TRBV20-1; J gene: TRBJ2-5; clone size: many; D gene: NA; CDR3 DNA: TGCAGTGCTGACAGATCCCAAGAGACCCAGTACTTC; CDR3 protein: CSADRSQETQYF
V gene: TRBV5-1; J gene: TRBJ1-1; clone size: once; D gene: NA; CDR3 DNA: TGCGCCAGCAGCATCCCTCGGGGAAATGAAGCTTTCTTT; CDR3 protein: CASSIPRGNEAFF
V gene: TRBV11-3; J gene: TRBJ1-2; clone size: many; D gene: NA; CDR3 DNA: TGTGCCAGCAGCTTACTGGGCGGATCCTATGGCTACACCTTC; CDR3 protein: CASSLLGGSYGYTF
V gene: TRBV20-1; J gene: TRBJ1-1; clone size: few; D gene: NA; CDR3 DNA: TGCAGTGCTAGGGCAGGGAACATGAACACTGAAGCTTTCTTT; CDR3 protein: CSARAGNMNTEAFF
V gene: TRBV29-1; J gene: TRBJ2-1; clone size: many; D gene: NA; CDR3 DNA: TGCAGCGGGGGGGAGCAGTTCTTC; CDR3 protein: CSGGEQFF
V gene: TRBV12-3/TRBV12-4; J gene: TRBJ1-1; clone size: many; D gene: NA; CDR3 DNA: TGTGCCAGCAGTTCCAACCCGTTTTTCACTGAAGCTTTCTTT; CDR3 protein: CASSSNPFFTEAFF